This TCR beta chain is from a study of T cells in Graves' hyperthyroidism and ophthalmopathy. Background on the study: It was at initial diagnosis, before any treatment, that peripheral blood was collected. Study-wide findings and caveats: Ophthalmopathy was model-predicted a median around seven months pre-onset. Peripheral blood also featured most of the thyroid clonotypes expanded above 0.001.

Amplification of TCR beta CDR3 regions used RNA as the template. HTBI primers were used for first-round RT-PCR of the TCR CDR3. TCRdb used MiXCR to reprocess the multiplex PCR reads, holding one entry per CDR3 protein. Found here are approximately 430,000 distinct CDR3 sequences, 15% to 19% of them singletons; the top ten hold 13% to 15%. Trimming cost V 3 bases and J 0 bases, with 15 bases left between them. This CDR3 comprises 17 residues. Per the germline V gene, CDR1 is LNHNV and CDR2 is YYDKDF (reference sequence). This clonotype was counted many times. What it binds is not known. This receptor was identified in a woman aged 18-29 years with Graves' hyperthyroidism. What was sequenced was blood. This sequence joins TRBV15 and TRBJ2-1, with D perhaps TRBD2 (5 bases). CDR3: CATSRFPTISSYNEQFF. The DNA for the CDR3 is TGTGCCACCAGCAGGTTTCCGACTATTAGCTCCTACAATGAGCAGTTCTTC.